A selection of T cell receptor beta chains follows, all from one sample in a study of regulatory T cells in long-lasting Graves disease. From the multiplex PCR reads, TCRdb called clonotypes with MiXCR, one entry per CDR3 protein. The sample gives hundreds of thousands of distinct CDR3 sequences, roughly 15% of which show up once; approximately 7.8% is in the top ten. This same sample was also taken into another study, of T cells in Graves' hyperthyroidism and ophthalmopathy.

Sequenced here: peripheral blood mononuclear cells (PBMCs), sampled at new diagnosis, from a patient treated with antithyroid drugs. The receptors were sampled from a woman between 35 and 50 years old with Graves disease. Both conserved end residues are part of each CDR3. Fields, in order: J gene, clone size, V gene, D gene, CDR3 protein, CDR3 DNA. D genes are given only for firm matches. Expanded clones are given a class, and other clones once, few, many or no size at all.

TRBJ2-1 - TRBV12-3/TRBV12-4 TRBD2 CASSANSGNIYNEQFF TGTGCCAGCAGCGCCAATAGCGGGAATATCTACAATGAGCAGTTCTTC
TRBJ2-5 - TRBV29-1 - CSVFWLETQYF TGCAGCGTTTTTTGGTTAGAGACCCAGTACTTC
TRBJ2-7 - TRBV6-5 - CASSYSWTDPYEQYF TGTGCCAGCAGTTACTCGTGGACGGACCCCTACGAGCAGTACTTC
TRBJ1-1 many TRBV24-1 - CATSDLVGTEAFF TGTGCCACCAGTGATTTGGTCGGGACCGAAGCTTTCTTT
TRBJ1-5 many TRBV12-3/TRBV12-4 - CASSFGFQPQHF TGTGCCAGCAGTTTTGGGTTTCAGCCCCAGCATTTT
TRBJ2-7 many TRBV11-2 - CASSVAEPYEQYF TGTGCCAGCTCGGTGGCGGAACCCTACGAGCAGTACTTC
TRBJ1-2 many TRBV20-1 TRBD1 CSARAEGTGDGYTF TGCAGTGCTAGAGCTGAGGGGACAGGGGATGGCTACACCTTC
TRBJ1-2 - TRBV10-3 - CAISEGHLYGYTF TGTGCCATCAGTGAAGGACACCTCTATGGCTACACCTTC
TRBJ1-2 many TRBV10-3 TRBD1 CAISAAGGDYGYTF TGTGCCATCAGTGCCGCAGGGGGCGACTATGGCTACACCTTC
TRBJ1-5 few TRBV15 - CATSGRRTGNQPQHF TGTGCCACCAGTGGTCGACGAACGGGAAATCAGCCCCAGCATTTT
TRBJ1-5 - TRBV20-1 - CSARGPQGNQPQHF TGCAGTGCTAGGGGGCCCCAGGGCAATCAGCCCCAGCATTTT
TRBJ2-7 - TRBV7-8 TRBD2 CASSLYPPDLAGVTYEQYF TGTGCCAGCAGCTTATACCCACCCGACCTAGCGGGAGTGACCTACGAGCAGTACTTC
TRBJ1-1 many TRBV19 - CASSYRTENTEAFF TGTGCCAGTAGTTACAGGACGGAGAACACTGAAGCTTTCTTT
TRBJ2-1 many TRBV12-3/TRBV12-4 TRBD2 CASSFFAGGSYNEQFF TGTGCCAGCAGTTTCTTCGCGGGAGGATCCTACAATGAGCAGTTCTTC
TRBJ2-1 many TRBV12-3/TRBV12-4 - CASSLLGTGKNEQFF TGTGCCAGCAGTTTATTGGGGACCGGTAAGAATGAGCAGTTCTTC
TRBJ1-5 many TRBV20-1 TRBD1 CSALDRVQPQHF TGCAGTGCTTTAGACAGGGTGCAGCCCCAGCATTTT
TRBJ2-5 many TRBV3-1 - CASSQGGGPQETQYF TGTGCCAGCAGCCAAGGAGGTGGGCCGCAAGAGACCCAGTACTTC
TRBJ1-1 many TRBV2 - CASSGGRGEREAFF TGTGCCAGCAGCGGGGGAAGGGGGGAGCGTGAAGCTTTCTTT
TRBJ2-7 - TRBV28 - CASMGTPAVEQYF TGTGCCAGCATGGGGACTCCGGCGGTCGAGCAGTACTTC
TRBJ2-7 once TRBV28 - CASSLQLGTGPMKQYF TGTGCCAGCAGTTTACAGCTAGGGACCGGACCTATGAAGCAGTACTTC